The source of this T cell receptor beta chain is a study of regulatory T cells in long-lasting Graves disease. Overall study findings and caveats: Favored gene segments in persistent disease were TRBV28, TRBJ1-2 and TRBJ2-5. Analysis covered peripheral blood alone, not thyroid tissue.

The CDR3 covers 12 residues. Germline CDR1 reads SEHNR; CDR2 reads FQNEAQ (reference sequence). The TCR beta library used iRepertoire HTBI primers with Arm-PCR amplification of CDR3. In the study's own analysis: Looking across samples, the authors found some 60 TRBV and 14 TRBJ segments. TCRdb reprocessed the multiplex PCR reads via MiXCR and lists one record per CDR3 protein. TCRdb's processing, not the authors', yielded these V and J calls. Among about 320,000 distinct CDR3 sequences listed, about 18% were seen once. With respect to this clonotype: Its specificity is not known. One junction end disagrees with the germline gene, perhaps due to a read error.

Sample time point: newly diagnosed GD, antithyroid drugs for less than 3 months. Researchers made the TCR library from RNA that was extracted from PBMCs. This clonotype was sampled from a female donor with Graves disease. The genes are TRBV7-9 and TRBJ2-7; 9 bases line up with TRBD2. Sequenced material: peripheral blood mononuclear cells (PBMCs), taken at new diagnosis, from a patient treated with antithyroid drugs. In DNA, the CDR3 is TGTGCCAGCACCTTAGCGGGAGACGAGCAGTACTTC. Translating gives CASTLAGDEQYF. The whole variable domain, remainder taken from reference TRBV7-9 and TRBJ2-7, is DTGVSQNPRHKITKRGQNVTFRCDPISEHNRLYWYRQTLGQGPEFLTYFQNEAQLEKSRLLSDRFSAERPKGSFSTLEIQRTEQGDSAMYLCASTLAGDEQYFGPGTRLTVT.